The TCR beta chain described here comes from a study of CD8 T cells in ankylosing spondylitis. About this clonotype: Its cognate antigen is unknown.

The length of the CDR3 is 14 residues. Trimming took 6 bases from V and 4 from J; bases not matched to a gene: 8. CDR1 and CDR2 (germline): MNHNS, SASEGT. Libraries of TCR beta came from quantitative 5'-RACE with molecular barcodes. Via MiXCR, TCRdb re-called the 5' RACE reads, giving one row per CDR3 protein. In the table there are roughly 470,000 distinct CDR3 sequences, roughly a quarter of which are singletons. Overall study results and limits: Clones that were linked to disease were CD8+ and were relatively rare in peripheral blood. Among TCR beta sequences, a motif of fewer than 10 highly homologous variants appeared characteristic of ankylosing spondylitis blood. Earlier reports found some motif variants in synovial fluid and blood in reactive arthritis. Clones tied to disease were said to be significantly enriched in matched ankylosing spondylitis synovial fluid.

Source material: blood, either unsorted or a sorted T cell fraction (not recorded which). The origin of this receptor is a male donor with ankylosing spondylitis. V usage is TRBV6-1 and J usage is TRBJ2-5; 7 positions agree with TRBD2. This CDR3 reads CASRPRGDGETQYF. Written as DNA, the CDR3 is TGTGCCAGCAGGCCCCGGGGGGACGGAGAGACCCAGTACTTC.